This TCR beta chain comes out of a study of T cells in Graves' hyperthyroidism and ophthalmopathy. Findings and caveats of the study: Most thyroid clonotypes with frequency above 0.001 were detected in blood. Ophthalmopathy was separated from stable hyperthyroidism by a 13 V-J model.

It was RNA transcripts that yielded the amplified TCR beta CDR3 regions. HTBI primers were employed in a first-round RT-PCR of the TCR CDR3. TCRdb reanalysed the multiplex PCR reads using MiXCR and keeps one entry per CDR3 protein. This sample has some 370,000 distinct CDR3 sequences, with over 12% found just once. Points on this clonotype: Its antigen remains unidentified.

Patients having uncontrolled infection, another autoimmune disease, pregnancy or lactation were not included. The study based diagnoses on clinical symptoms, serum thyroxine and TRAb, thyroid ultrasound and orbital computed tomography. With 2 bases removed from V and 11 bases from J, the gap between germline ends came to 7 bases. This CDR3 is built from 12 residues. Germline values: CDR1 MDHEN, CDR2 SYDVKM. The sample taken for sequencing was blood. This receptor was obtained from a man between 50 and 59 years old with Graves' ophthalmopathy. This chain uses TRBV28 with TRBJ1-6; D gene uncertain. The CDR3 region has the DNA TGTGCCAGCAGTTTAGTCTCTGCACCCCTCCACTTT. Translation: CASSLVSAPLHF.